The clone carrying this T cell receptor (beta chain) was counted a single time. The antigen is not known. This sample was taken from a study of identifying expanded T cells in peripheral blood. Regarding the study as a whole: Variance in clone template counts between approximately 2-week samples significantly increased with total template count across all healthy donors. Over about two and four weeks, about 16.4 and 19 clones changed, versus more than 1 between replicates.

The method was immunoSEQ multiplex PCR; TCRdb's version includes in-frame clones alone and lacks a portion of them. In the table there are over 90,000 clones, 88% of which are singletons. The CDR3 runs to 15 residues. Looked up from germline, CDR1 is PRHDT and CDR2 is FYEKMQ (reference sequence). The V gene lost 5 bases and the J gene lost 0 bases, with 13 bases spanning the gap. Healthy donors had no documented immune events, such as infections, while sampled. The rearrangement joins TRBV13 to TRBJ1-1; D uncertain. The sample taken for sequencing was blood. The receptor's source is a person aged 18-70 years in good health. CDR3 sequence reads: CASSPRGIMNTEAFF. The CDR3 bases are TGTGCCAGCAGCCCCAGAGGGATAATGAACACTGAAGCTTTCTTT.